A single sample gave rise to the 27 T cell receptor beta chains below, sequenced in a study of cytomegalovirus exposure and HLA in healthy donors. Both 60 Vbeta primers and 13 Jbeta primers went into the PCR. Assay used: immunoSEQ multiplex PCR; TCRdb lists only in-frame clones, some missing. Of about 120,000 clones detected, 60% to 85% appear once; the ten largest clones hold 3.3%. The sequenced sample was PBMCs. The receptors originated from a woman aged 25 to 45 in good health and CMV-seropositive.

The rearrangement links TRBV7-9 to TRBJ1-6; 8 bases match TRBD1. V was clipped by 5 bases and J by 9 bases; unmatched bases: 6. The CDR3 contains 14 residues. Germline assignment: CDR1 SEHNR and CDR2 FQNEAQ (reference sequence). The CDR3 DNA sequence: TGTGCCAGCAGCGCCTGGACAGGGAGTTCACCCCTCCACTTT. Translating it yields CASSAWTGSSPLHF.

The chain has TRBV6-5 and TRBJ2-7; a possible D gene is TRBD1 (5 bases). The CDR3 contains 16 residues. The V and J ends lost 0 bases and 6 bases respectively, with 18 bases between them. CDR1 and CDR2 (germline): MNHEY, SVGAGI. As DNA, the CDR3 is TGTGCCAGCAGTTACTCGAGTCCCCCCCAGGGTGGCGAGCAGTACTTC. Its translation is CASSYSSPPQGGEQYF.

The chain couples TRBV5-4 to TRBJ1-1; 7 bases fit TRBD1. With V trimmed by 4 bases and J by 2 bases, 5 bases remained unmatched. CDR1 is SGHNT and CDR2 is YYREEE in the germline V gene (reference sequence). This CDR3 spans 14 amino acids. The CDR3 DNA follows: TGTGCCAGCAGCGTGACAGGGAAAAACACTGAAGCTTTCTTT. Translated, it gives CASSVTGKNTEAFF.

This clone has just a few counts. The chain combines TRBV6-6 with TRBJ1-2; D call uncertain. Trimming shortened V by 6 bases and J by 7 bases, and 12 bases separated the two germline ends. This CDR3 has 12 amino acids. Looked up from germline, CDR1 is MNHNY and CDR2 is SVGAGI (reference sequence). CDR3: CASSPTAGGYTF. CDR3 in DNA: TGTGCCAGCAGCCCTACAGCGGGTGGCTACACCTTC.

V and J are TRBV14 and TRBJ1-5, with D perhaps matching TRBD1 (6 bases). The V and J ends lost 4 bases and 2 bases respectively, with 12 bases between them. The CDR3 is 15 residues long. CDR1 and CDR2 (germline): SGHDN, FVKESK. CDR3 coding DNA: TGTGCCAGCAGCCCCCCGACAGGTCGCAATCAGCCCCAGCATTTT. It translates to CASSPPTGRNQPQHF.

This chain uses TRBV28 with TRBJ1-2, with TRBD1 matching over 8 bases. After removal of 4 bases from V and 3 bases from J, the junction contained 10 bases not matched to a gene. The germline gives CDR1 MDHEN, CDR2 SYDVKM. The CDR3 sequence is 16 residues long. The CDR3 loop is CASSSPRQGLHYGYTF. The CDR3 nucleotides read TGTGCCAGCAGTTCGCCCCGACAGGGGCTCCACTATGGCTACACCTTC.

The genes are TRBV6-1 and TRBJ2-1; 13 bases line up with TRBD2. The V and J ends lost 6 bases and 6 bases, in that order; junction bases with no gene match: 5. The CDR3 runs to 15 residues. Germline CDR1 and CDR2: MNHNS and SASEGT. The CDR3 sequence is CASRTGLAGSNEQFF. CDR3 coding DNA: TGTGCCAGCAGGACGGGACTAGCGGGGTCCAATGAGCAGTTCTTC.

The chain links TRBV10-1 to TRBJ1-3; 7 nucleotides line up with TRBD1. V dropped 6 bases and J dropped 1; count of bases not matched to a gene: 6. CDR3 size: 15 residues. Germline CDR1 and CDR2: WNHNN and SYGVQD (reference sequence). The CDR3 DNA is TGCGCCAGCAGCGGACAGGATATGTCTGGAAACACCATATATTTT. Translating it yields CASSGQDMSGNTIYF.

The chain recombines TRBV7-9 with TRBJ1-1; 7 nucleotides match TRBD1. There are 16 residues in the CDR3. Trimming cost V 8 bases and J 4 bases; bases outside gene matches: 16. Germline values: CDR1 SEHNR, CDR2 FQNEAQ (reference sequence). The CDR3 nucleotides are TGTGCCAGCGCCACCGTAGACAGGGTGTCGGGCACTGAAGCTTTCTTT. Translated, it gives CASATVDRVSGTEAFF.

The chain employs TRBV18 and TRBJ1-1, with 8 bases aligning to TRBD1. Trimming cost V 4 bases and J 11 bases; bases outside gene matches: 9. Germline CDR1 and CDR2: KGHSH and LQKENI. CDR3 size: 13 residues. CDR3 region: CASSLLDREEAFF. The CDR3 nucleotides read TGTGCCAGCTCACTCCTGGACAGGGAGGAGGCTTTCTTT.

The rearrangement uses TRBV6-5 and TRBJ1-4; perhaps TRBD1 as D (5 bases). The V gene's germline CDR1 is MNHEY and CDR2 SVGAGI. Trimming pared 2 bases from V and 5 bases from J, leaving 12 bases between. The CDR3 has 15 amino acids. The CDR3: CASSYGSGFNEKLFF. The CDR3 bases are TGTGCCAGCAGTTACGGGTCAGGGTTCAATGAAAAACTGTTTTTT.

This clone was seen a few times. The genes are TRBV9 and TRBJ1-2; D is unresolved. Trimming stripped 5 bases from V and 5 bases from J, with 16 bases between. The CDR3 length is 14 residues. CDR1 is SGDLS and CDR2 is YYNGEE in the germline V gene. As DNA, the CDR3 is TGTGCCAGCAGTAATGGGAGGTTGGGGTATGGCTACACCTTC. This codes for CASSNGRLGYGYTF.

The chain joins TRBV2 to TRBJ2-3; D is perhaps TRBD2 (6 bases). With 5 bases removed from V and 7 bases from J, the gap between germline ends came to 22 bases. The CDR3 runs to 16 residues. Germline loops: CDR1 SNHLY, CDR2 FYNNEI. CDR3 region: CASSNTLAGNLYTQYF. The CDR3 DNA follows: TGTGCCAGCAGTAACACTTTGGCGGGGAACTTATATACGCAGTATTTT.

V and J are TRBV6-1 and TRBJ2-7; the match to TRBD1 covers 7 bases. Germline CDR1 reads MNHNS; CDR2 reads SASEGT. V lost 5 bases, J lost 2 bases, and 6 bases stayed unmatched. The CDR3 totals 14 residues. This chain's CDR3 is CASSLGQGAYEQYF. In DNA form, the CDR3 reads TGTGCCAGCAGTTTAGGGCAGGGGGCCTACGAGCAGTACTTC.

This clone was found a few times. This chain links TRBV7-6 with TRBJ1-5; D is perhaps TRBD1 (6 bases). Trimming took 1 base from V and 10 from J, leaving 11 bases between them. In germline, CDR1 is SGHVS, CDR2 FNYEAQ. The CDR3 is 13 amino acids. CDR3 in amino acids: CASSLGEDSPQHF. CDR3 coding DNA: TGTGCCAGCAGCTTAGGTGAGGACAGCCCCCAGCATTTT.

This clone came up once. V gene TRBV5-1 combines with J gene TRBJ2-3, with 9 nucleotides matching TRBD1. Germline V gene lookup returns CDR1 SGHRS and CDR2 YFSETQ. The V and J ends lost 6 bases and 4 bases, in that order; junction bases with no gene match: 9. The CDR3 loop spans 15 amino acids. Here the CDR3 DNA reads TGCGCCAGCACGGAACCGGGACAGGGTGCAGATACGCAGTATTTT. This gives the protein CASTEPGQGADTQYF. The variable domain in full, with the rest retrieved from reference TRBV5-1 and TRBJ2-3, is KAGVTQTPRYLIKTRGQQVTLSCSPISGHRSVSWYQQTPGQGLQFLFEYFSETQRNKGNFPGRFSGRQFSNSRSEMNVSTLELGDSALYLCASTEPGQGADTQYFGPGTRLTVL.

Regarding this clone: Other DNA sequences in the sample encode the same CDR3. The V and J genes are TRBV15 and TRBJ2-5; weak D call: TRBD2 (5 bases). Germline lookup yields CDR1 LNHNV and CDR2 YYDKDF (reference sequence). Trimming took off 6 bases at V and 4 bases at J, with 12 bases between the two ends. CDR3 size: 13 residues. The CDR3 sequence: CATRGGGGETQYF. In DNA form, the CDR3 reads TGTGCCACCAGGGGCGGAGGAGGAGAGACCCAGTACTTC.

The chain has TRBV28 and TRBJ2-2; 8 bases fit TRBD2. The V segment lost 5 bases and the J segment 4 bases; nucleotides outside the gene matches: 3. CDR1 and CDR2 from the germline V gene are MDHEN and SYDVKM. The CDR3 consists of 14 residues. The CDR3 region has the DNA TGTGCCAGCAGTGAAGCGGGGGTCACCGGGGAGCTGTTTTTT. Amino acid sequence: CASSEAGVTGELFF. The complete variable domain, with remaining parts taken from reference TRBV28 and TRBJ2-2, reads DVKVTQSSRYLVKRTGEKVFLECVQDMDHENMFWYRQDPGLGLRLIYFSYDVKMKEKGDIPEGYSVSREKKERFSLILESASTNQTSMYLCASSEAGVTGELFFGEGSRLTVL.

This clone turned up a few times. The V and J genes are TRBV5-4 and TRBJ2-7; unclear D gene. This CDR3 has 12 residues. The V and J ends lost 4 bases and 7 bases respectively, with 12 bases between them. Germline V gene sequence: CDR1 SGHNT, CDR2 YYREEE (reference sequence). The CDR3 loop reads CASSLDRREQYF. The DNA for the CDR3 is TGTGCCAGCAGCCTGGACCGGCGGGAGCAGTACTTC.

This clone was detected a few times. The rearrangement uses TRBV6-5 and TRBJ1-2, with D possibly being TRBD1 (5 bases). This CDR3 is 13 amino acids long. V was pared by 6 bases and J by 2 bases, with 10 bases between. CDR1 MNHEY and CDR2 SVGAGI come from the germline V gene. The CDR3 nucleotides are TGTGCCAGCAGGCGGACAACCAACTATGGCTACACCTTC. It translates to CASRRTTNYGYTF.

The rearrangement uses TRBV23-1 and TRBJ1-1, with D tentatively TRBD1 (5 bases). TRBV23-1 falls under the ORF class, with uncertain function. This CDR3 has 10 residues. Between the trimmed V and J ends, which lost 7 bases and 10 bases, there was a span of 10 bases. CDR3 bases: TGCGCCAGCATCCAAAGGGGAGCTTTCTTT. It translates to CASIQRGAFF.

DNA for the CDR3: TGCAGCGTTACAATCCCCAGGGGGCCGAACACTGAAGCTTTCTTT. It specifies CSVTIPRGPNTEAFF. The rearrangement links TRBV29-1 to TRBJ1-1, with 8 positions matching TRBD1. Per the germline V gene, CDR1 is SQVTM and CDR2 is ANQGSEA. The V segment lost 5 bases and the J segment 1 base; nucleotides outside the gene matches: 9. The CDR3 sequence is 15 residues long.

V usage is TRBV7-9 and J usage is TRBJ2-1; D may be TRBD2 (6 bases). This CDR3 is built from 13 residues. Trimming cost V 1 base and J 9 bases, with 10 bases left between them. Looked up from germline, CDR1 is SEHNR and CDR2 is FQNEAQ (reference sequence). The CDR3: CASSLGAGSEQFF. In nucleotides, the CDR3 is TGTGCCAGCAGCTTAGGAGCCGGGAGTGAGCAGTTCTTC.

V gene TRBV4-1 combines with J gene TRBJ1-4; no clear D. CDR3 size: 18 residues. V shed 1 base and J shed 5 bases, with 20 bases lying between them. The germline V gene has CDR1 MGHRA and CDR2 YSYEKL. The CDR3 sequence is CASSQVKPQSEFNEKLFF. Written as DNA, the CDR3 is TGCGCCAGCAGCCAAGTCAAGCCCCAGTCGGAGTTCAATGAAAAACTGTTTTTT.

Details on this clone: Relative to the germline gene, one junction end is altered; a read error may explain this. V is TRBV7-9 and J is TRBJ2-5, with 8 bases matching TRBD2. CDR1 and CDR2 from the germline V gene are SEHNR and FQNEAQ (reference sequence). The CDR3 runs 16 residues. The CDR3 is CSSSLGVAGLQETQYF. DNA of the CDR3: TGTTCCAGCAGCTTAGGGGTAGCGGGGCTACAAGAGACCCAGTACTTC.

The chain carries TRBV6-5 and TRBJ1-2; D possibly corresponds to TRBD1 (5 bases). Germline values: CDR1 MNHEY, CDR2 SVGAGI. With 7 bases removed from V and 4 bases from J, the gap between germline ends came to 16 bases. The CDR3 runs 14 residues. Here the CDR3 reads CASTSRAVGYGYTF. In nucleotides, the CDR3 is TGTGCCAGCACCTCCAGGGCCGTGGGCTATGGCTACACCTTC.

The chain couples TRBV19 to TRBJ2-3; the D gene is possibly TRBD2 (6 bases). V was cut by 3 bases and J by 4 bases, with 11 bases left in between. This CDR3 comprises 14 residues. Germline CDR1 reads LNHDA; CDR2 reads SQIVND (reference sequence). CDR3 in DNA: TGTGCCAGTAGTATGGGGCGGGGCCCAGATACGCAGTATTTT. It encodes CASSMGRGPDTQYF.